The text below deals with one TCR beta chain. Its specificity is not known. TCRdb's copy holds only in-frame clones and misses some; the assay was immunoSEQ multiplex PCR. The sample lists about 98,000 clones; less than 90% were seen once. This record belongs to a study of OX40 agonist ivuxolimab in advanced cancers. The overall study: Antecedent anti-PD-1, anti-PD-L1 or anti-CTLA-4 therapy was permissible, with roughly 36% having received some. Findings and caveats of the study: Dose levels from 0.1 to 3.0 mg/kg saw CD4+ and CD8+ blood T cells expand clonally by week 6.

Germline V gene sequence: CDR1 SGHRS, CDR2 YFSETQ. This CDR3 spans 14 amino acids. V shed 1 base, J shed 5 bases, and the junction held 1 base outside the gene matches. V is TRBV5-1 and J is TRBJ2-1; TRBD2 aligns across 9 bases. Sequences were derived from CD4+ or CD8+ T cells sorted from blood, sampled in a trial of the OX40 agonist ivuxolimab. The receptor was isolated from an adult with an advanced solid tumor such as melanoma, head and neck, liver or kidney cancer. CDR3 amino acids: CASSLWTSDNEQFF. DNA of the CDR3: TGCGCCAGCAGCTTGTGGACTAGCGACAATGAGCAGTTCTTC.